The rows below give T cell receptor beta chains drawn from one sample of a study of blood T cell repertoires in COVID-19. The table came from immunoSEQ multiplex PCR; TCRdb's copy has only in-frame clones and leaves some out. The repertoire holds roughly 280,000 clones, under 90% seen once, with 2% to 2.5% in the top ten. The sequencing sample was made of peripheral blood. The receptors stem from a man between 50 and 59 years old with acute or convalescent COVID-19. The CDR3 runs from the conserved cysteine through the conserved F or W. The order of the fields is J gene, D gene, clone size, V gene, CDR3 protein, CDR3 DNA. D genes are given only for firm matches. Some rows have no size entry. The others give once, few or many, or a class for an expanded clone.

j_call: TRBJ2-7
d_call: TRBD2
clone_size: -
v_call: TRBV3-1/TRBV3-2
cdr3_aa: CASSQGEGPYEQYF
cdr3_nt: TGTGCCAGCAGCCAAGGGGAGGGACCCTACGAGCAGTACTTC

j_call: TRBJ1-2
d_call: -
clone_size: -
v_call: TRBV6-5
cdr3_aa: CASRKDTNYGYTF
cdr3_nt: TGTGCCAGCAGAAAGGACACGAACTATGGCTACACCTTC

j_call: TRBJ1-1
d_call: TRBD1
clone_size: once
v_call: TRBV5-4
cdr3_aa: CASTVILGQGDGEAFF
cdr3_nt: TGTGCCAGCACCGTGATCCTAGGACAGGGAGATGGTGAAGCTTTCTTT

j_call: TRBJ2-5
d_call: TRBD2
clone_size: -
v_call: TRBV5-4
cdr3_aa: CASSLSSGGSETQYF
cdr3_nt: TGTGCCAGCAGCTTGTCTAGCGGGGGATCGGAGACCCAGTACTTC

j_call: TRBJ2-4
d_call: -
clone_size: -
v_call: TRBV15
cdr3_aa: CATSSRQAVAKNIQYF
cdr3_nt: TGTGCCACCAGCAGTCGGCAGGCCGTAGCCAAAAACATTCAGTACTTC

j_call: TRBJ1-6
d_call: -
clone_size: -
v_call: TRBV7-3
cdr3_aa: CASSLDILSPLHF
cdr3_nt: TGTGCCAGCAGCTTGGACATACTTTCACCCCTCCACTTT

j_call: TRBJ1-5
d_call: -
clone_size: -
v_call: TRBV6-5
cdr3_aa: CASTGFGNQPQHF
cdr3_nt: TGTGCCAGCACAGGTTTTGGGAATCAGCCCCAGCATTTT

j_call: TRBJ2-7
d_call: -
clone_size: -
v_call: TRBV7-2
cdr3_aa: CASSQNRAAYEQYF
cdr3_nt: TGTGCCAGCAGCCAAAACAGGGCGGCCTACGAGCAGTACTTC

j_call: TRBJ1-4
d_call: -
clone_size: -
v_call: TRBV7-8
cdr3_aa: CASSLGLFPEKLFF
cdr3_nt: TGTGCCAGCAGCTTAGGGCTCTTCCCTGAAAAACTGTTTTTT

j_call: TRBJ2-1
d_call: TRBD1
clone_size: few
v_call: TRBV29-1
cdr3_aa: CSALGGQGMLAGNLVDEQFF
cdr3_nt: TGCAGCGCCCTGGGGGGACAGGGGATGTTAGCGGGGAACCTTGTGGATGAGCAGTTCTTC

j_call: TRBJ2-5
d_call: -
clone_size: -
v_call: TRBV24-1
cdr3_aa: CATSDGQLNQETQYF
cdr3_nt: TGTGCCACCAGTGACGGACAGCTTAACCAAGAGACCCAGTACTTC

j_call: TRBJ2-2
d_call: -
clone_size: -
v_call: TRBV7-6
cdr3_aa: CASSLALRDLIEARMNTGELFF
cdr3_nt: TGTGCCAGCAGCTTAGCCCTGAGGGATTTAATTGAGGCCCGAATGAACACCGGGGAGCTGTTTTTT

j_call: TRBJ2-6
d_call: -
clone_size: -
v_call: TRBV13
cdr3_aa: CASNTGSRSGANVLTF
cdr3_nt: TGTGCCAGCAATACAGGGAGCCGCTCTGGGGCCAACGTCCTGACTTTC

j_call: TRBJ1-2
d_call: -
clone_size: -
v_call: TRBV12-3/TRBV12-4
cdr3_aa: CASSYGWERGYTF
cdr3_nt: TGTGCCAGCAGTTATGGCTGGGAGCGTGGCTACACCTTC

j_call: TRBJ1-1
d_call: TRBD1
clone_size: -
v_call: TRBV10-3
cdr3_aa: CAISETTGEVTEAFF
cdr3_nt: TGTGCCATCAGTGAGACTACAGGGGAAGTCACTGAAGCTTTCTTT